This T cell receptor beta chain was identified in a study of cytomegalovirus exposure and HLA in healthy donors. The data were produced by immunoSEQ multiplex PCR, yet TCRdb's version contains in-frame clones alone and is incomplete. Of 110,000 or so clones in the sample, about 88% were seen once. V was pared by 4 bases and J by 2 bases, with 3 bases of the junction left unmatched. CDR1 MNHNY and CDR2 SVGAGI come from the germline V gene (reference sequence). The CDR3 sequence is 14 residues long. Regarding this clone: Its specificity is unknown.

General study results and limits: It was approximately 160 TCR beta chains that were listed as cytomegalovirus-associated. In vitro testing confirmed a few CMV-associated chains as specific for CMV antigens. There were some public TCRs occurring in many donors, but most TCR sequences were rare.

The rearrangement uses TRBV6-6 and TRBJ1-2, with 8 bases identical to TRBD1. Sequenced sample: PBMCs. The receptor's source is a man younger than 35 in good health and CMV-seropositive. In DNA form, the CDR3 reads TGTGCCAGCAGTTCGGGACAGGTGAACTATGGCTACACCTTC. It yields the protein CASSSGQVNYGYTF.